A selection of T cell receptor beta chains follows, all from one sample in a study of glioma-infiltrating T cells after dendritic cell vaccination. The table came from immunoSEQ multiplex PCR; TCRdb's copy has only in-frame clones and leaves some out. Of 90,000 to 95,000 clones in the sample, over 75% were seen once. The material was blood, obtained after dendritic cell vaccination. Receptors were obtained from a human donor with glioblastoma. CDR3s include the opening cysteine and the closing phenylalanine or tryptophan. The D gene is left open where the match is weak. Clone size appears in some rows only: once, few, many, or a class for an expanded clone.

D gene | J gene | V gene | clone size | CDR3 DNA | CDR3 protein
. | TRBJ1-1 | TRBV5-4 | . | TGTGCCAGCAGCTTGAATGACCGGGACACTGAAGCTTTCTTT | CASSLNDRDTEAFF
TRBD1 | TRBJ2-3 | TRBV19 | . | TGTGCCAGTAGTATTTCCGGGACAGGGGGCACAGATACGCAGTATTTT | CASSISGTGGTDTQYF
TRBD1 | TRBJ2-1 | TRBV19 | . | TGTGCCAGCGGAGGACAGGGGGCCTCGGGGTCCTACAATGAGCAGTTCTTC | CASGGQGASGSYNEQFF
. | TRBJ1-5 | TRBV6-1 | . | TGTGCCAGCAGTGGAACGTCGGGGAGGAATCAGCCCCAGCATTTT | CASSGTSGRNQPQHF
TRBD2 | TRBJ2-2 | TRBV29-1 | . | TGCACCCCGCCGGGCCCAGCGGGAGGAATCGCCGGGGAGCTGTTTTTT | CTPPGPAGGIAGELFF
TRBD1 | TRBJ1-1 | TRBV11-2 | . | TGTGCCAGCAGCCTGGGACAGGCAAGGAGAACTGAAGCTTTCTTT | CASSLGQARRTEAFF
TRBD2 | TRBJ2-5 | TRBV5-4 | once | TGTGCCACCGCGGGACTATCTGAGACCCAGTACTTC | CATAGLSETQYF
. | TRBJ2-7 | TRBV29-1 | . | TGCAGCGTTGCCTTGGCGGTTGGGTACGAGCAGTACTTC | CSVALAVGYEQYF
. | TRBJ1-3 | TRBV28 | . | TGTGCCAGCAGTTATCCGGGACTCGGCTCTGGAAACACCATATATTTT | CASSYPGLGSGNTIYF
. | TRBJ2-1 | TRBV19 | . | TGTGCCAGTAGTATGCTTGGGGGAGGCACCTACAATGAGCAGTTCTTC | CASSMLGGGTYNEQFF
. | TRBJ2-1 | TRBV2 | . | TGTGCCAGCACTTCAGTTGGTCAGGGTGAGCAGTTCTTC | CASTSVGQGEQFF
. | TRBJ1-6 | TRBV18 | . | TGTGCCAGCTCACCCCAGAGGACAGAAAATTCACCCCTCCACTTT | CASSPQRTENSPLHF
. | TRBJ2-3 | TRBV23-1 | . | TGCGCCAGCAGTCCGAGGGGGGGTTACTATTTT | CASSPRGGYYF
TRBD2 | TRBJ2-5 | TRBV5-1 | . | TGCGCCAGCAGCTTCGGGCGGGAGCGGGAGACCCAGTACTTC | CASSFGRERETQYF
. | TRBJ1-6 | TRBV5-1 | . | TGCGCCAGCAGCTCCCACGGGAGGTCACCCCTCCACTTT | CASSSHGRSPLHF
. | TRBJ1-5 | TRBV4-1 | . | TGCGCCAGCAGCCAAGTCCGGACATCGGGCAATCAGCCCCAGCATTTT | CASSQVRTSGNQPQHF
TRBD1 | TRBJ1-1 | TRBV19 | few | TGTGCCAGTAGTATTCAAGGGACAGCAAGCACTGAAGCTTTCTTT | CASSIQGTASTEAFF
. | TRBJ1-1 | TRBV30 | . | TGTGCCTGGACTAAGACAGCCAACACTGAAGCTTTCTTT | CAWTKTANTEAFF
TRBD1 | TRBJ2-4 | TRBV6-1 | . | TGTGCCAGCAGCCAGGACAGGTACAAAAACATTCAGTACTTC | CASSQDRYKNIQYF
TRBD1 | TRBJ1-1 | TRBV9 | . | TGTGCCAGCAACCGACAGGGGGCCCCAAACACTGAAGCTTTCTTT | CASNRQGAPNTEAFF
. | TRBJ1-1 | TRBV6-1 | once | TGTGCCAGCAGTGAGGCCCAGACCGGGGCTTTCTTT | CASSEAQTGAFF
. | TRBJ1-5 | TRBV6-5 | . | TGTGCCAGCAGTACTACAGGGTTTGGACAGCCCCAGCATTTT | CASSTTGFGQPQHF
. | TRBJ2-1 | TRBV30 | . | TGTGCCTGGAGTCACGGGAGTATCAATGAGCAGTTCTTC | CAWSHGSINEQFF
. | TRBJ1-6 | TRBV6-1 | once | TGTGCCGTTCGCTACGGGACAAGTAATTCACCCCTCCACTTT | CAVRYGTSNSPLHF
TRBD1 | TRBJ1-5 | TRBV6-5 | . | TGTGCCAGCAGACCCGAAACAGGGGGCAATCAGCCCCAGCATTTT | CASRPETGGNQPQHF
TRBD1 | TRBJ2-3 | TRBV5-1 | . | TGCGCCAGCAGCTTAAGGACAGGAGTCACAGATACGCAGTATTTT | CASSLRTGVTDTQYF
. | TRBJ1-2 | TRBV27 | . | TGTGCCAGCAGCCGATTACAGCCACCTAACTATGGCTACACCTTC | CASSRLQPPNYGYTF
TRBD1 | TRBJ1-5 | TRBV2 | once | TGTGCCAGCAGCGGGACAGGAAATAGCAATCAGCCCCAGCATTTT | CASSGTGNSNQPQHF
. | TRBJ2-1 | TRBV5-1 | . | TGCGCCAGCACGCTCCCGGGGACCTACAATGAGCAGTTCTTC | CASTLPGTYNEQFF
. | TRBJ2-1 | TRBV13 | . | TGTGCCAGCAGCTTAGGCTCGGTTCAGTTCTTC | CASSLGSVQFF
. | TRBJ1-2 | TRBV5-1 | once | TGCGCCAGCAGCTTGGCCTACGGGGGGGCCTATGGCTACACCTTC | CASSLAYGGAYGYTF
. | TRBJ1-4 | TRBV5-1 | few | TGCGCCAGCAGCTTTGTCCAACGAGCGGCTAATGAAAAACTGTTTTTT | CASSFVQRAANEKLFF
. | TRBJ1-1 | TRBV28 | . | TGTGCCAGCAGTCGAGGATCCGCTTTCTTT | CASSRGSAFF
. | TRBJ1-1 | TRBV2 | . | TGTGCCAGCAGTGAAGGGGCGAACACTGAAGCTTTCTTT | CASSEGANTEAFF
. | TRBJ2-3 | TRBV5-4 | . | TGTGCCAGCAGCTTGGGTTCTCAGTATTTT | CASSLGSQYF
TRBD2 | TRBJ2-1 | TRBV9 | . | TGTGCCAGCAGCGCCCTCACCGGGACTAGCGGGAGATACTACAATGAGCAGTTCTTC | CASSALTGTSGRYYNEQFF
. | TRBJ2-2 | TRBV29-1 | . | TGCAGCGTTCAGACAGCCCGGAACACCGGGGAGCTGTTTTTT | CSVQTARNTGELFF
. | TRBJ1-3 | TRBV5-1 | . | TGCGCCAGCAGCTTAGGACTTCAGGGGTCTGGAAACACCATATATTTT | CASSLGLQGSGNTIYF
. | TRBJ2-2 | TRBV11-3 | . | TGTGCCAGCAGCTTTAATCGCTTCGGAGATAGCACCGGGGAGCTGTTTTTT | CASSFNRFGDSTGELFF
TRBD1 | TRBJ2-3 | TRBV9 | . | TGTGCCAGCAAGGGACAGGGCACGAATACGCAGTATTTT | CASKGQGTNTQYF
. | TRBJ2-7 | TRBV5-1 | . | TGCGCCAGCAGCACTGGACAGACCTCCTCCTACGAGCAGTACTTC | CASSTGQTSSYEQYF
. | TRBJ1-1 | TRBV6-6 | . | TGTGCCAGCAGTTACCTTACACCTCCTGAAGCTTTCTTT | CASSYLTPPEAFF
TRBD1 | TRBJ1-5 | TRBV19 | . | TGTGCCAGTAGTATATCAGGGGGCAACAATCAGCCCCAGCATTTT | CASSISGGNNQPQHF